The 28 T cell receptor beta chains listed next were all sequenced from one sample in a study of T cells in localized non-small cell lung cancer. The protocol was immunoSEQ multiplex PCR, while the TCRdb copy is restricted to in-frame clones and leaves out a portion. The table includes about 40,000 clones, under 90% detected once. Sequencing used peripheral blood mononuclear cells, obtained before any cancer treatment. These receptors were obtained from a male donor older than 55 with stage II lung adenocarcinoma.

This rearrangement joins TRBV7-6 to TRBJ1-2, with 10 positions matching TRBD1. Germline CDR1 is SGHVS and CDR2 is FNYEAQ. V lost 5 bases and J lost 6; bases outside the gene matches: 0. The CDR3 consists of 12 residues. The CDR3 nucleotides read TGTGCCAGCAGCGGACAGGGGGATGGCTACACCTTC. It translates to CASSGQGDGYTF.

The gene calls are TRBV6-5 and TRBJ2-3; D remains ambiguous. Trimming pared 4 bases from V and 2 bases from J, leaving 10 bases between. CDR1 and CDR2 from the germline V gene are MNHEY and SVGAGI. This CDR3 is 14 amino acids long. The CDR3 protein is CASSFGWPTDTQYF. DNA for the CDR3: TGTGCCAGCAGTTTCGGGTGGCCCACAGATACGCAGTATTTT.

The chain is built from TRBV27 and TRBJ1-5; maybe TRBD1 (5 bases). From germline, CDR1 is MNHEY and CDR2 SMNVEV (reference sequence). The V end lost 3 bases, the J end lost 0 bases, and 15 bases lay between the germline ends. The CDR3 extends over 17 amino acids. The CDR3 DNA reads as TGTGCCAGCAGTTTTAGGGGTGGCCCGGATAGCAATCAGCCCCAGCATTTT. The encoded protein is CASSFRGGPDSNQPQHF.

As to this clone: Mismatch with germline at one junction end may stem from a read error. The sample holds other DNA sequences that translate to the same CDR3. This rearrangement joins TRBV4-1 to TRBJ1-1; D not resolved. This CDR3 region has 14 residues. In germline, CDR1 is MGHRA, CDR2 YSYEKL. The CDR3 protein is CASSQARPNTEAFF. CDR3 nucleotide sequence: TGCGCCAGCAGCCAGGCTAGACCGAACACTGAGGCTTTCTTT.

The chain employs TRBV19 and TRBJ2-7, with D unclear. Trimming removed 4 bases at V and 1 base at J, with 11 bases between. The CDR3 spans 14 residues. The germline V gene has CDR1 LNHDA and CDR2 SQIVND (reference sequence). The CDR3 sequence: CASSKGKESYEQYF. The CDR3 region has the DNA TGTGCCAGTAGTAAGGGCAAGGAATCCTACGAGCAGTACTTC.

This clone showed up just once. The V call is TRBV27, the J call TRBJ1-3, with TRBD1 matching 8 bases. Germline values: CDR1 MNHEY, CDR2 SMNVEV (reference sequence). Trimming cost V 7 bases and J 4 bases; bases outside gene matches: 12. The CDR3 has 16 amino acids. The CDR3 here is CASKSLQGEKGNTIYF. CDR3 nucleotide sequence: TGTGCCAGCAAGAGTTTACAGGGGGAGAAGGGAAACACCATATATTTT.

The chain employs TRBV5-4 and TRBJ2-5; maybe TRBD2 (6 bases). The germline V gene encodes CDR1 SGHNT and CDR2 YYREEE (reference sequence). V lost 1 base, J lost 4 bases, and 11 bases lay in between. This CDR3 has 14 residues. Written as DNA, the CDR3 is TGTGCCAGCAGCTTGCGGGGGTTCGGAGAGACCCAGTACTTC. This encodes CASSLRGFGETQYF.

This clone was seen a single time. This chain uses TRBV19 with TRBJ2-7, with D maybe TRBD1 (6 bases). Germline V lookup: CDR1 LNHDA, CDR2 SQIVND (reference sequence). The CDR3 is 15 residues long. The V end lost 3 bases, the J end lost 0 bases, and 12 bases lay between the germline ends. The CDR3 DNA reads TGTGCCAGTAGTATCGGGTGGGACACCTCCTACGAGCAGTACTTC. It translates to CASSIGWDTSYEQYF.

This clone was seen more than once but under ten times. The chain couples TRBV6-5 to TRBJ1-1, with D possibly TRBD1 on 5 matching bases. V was trimmed by 2 bases and J by 10 bases, leaving 8 bases between them. Germline CDR1 MNHEY, CDR2 SVGAGI. CDR3 size: 11 residues. In nucleotides, the CDR3 is TGTGCCAGCAGTTACAAGGGGCGAGCTTTCTTT. Its translation is CASSYKGRAFF.

By sample share, this clone is medium-sized. The chain links TRBV4-1 to TRBJ1-1; possibly TRBD1 for D (6 bases). Germline CDR1 is MGHRA and CDR2 is YSYEKL. Trimming removed 3 bases at V and 5 bases at J, with 16 bases between. The CDR3 loop spans 15 amino acids. CDR3 in DNA: TGCGCCAGCAGCCAGGACACAGGGAGTGGGACTGAAGCTTTCTTT. Its protein product is CASSQDTGSGTEAFF.

The chain recombines TRBV18 with TRBJ2-1; D is unclear. Germline CDR1 and CDR2: KGHSH and LQKENI. Deletions cut 5 bases from V and 1 base from J, with 3 bases between. The length of the CDR3 is 12 residues. CDR3 DNA sequence: TGTGCCAGCTCAATTTCCTACAATGAGCAGTTCTTC. It is translated as CASSISYNEQFF.

This clone was seen only a few times. V gene TRBV27 combines with J gene TRBJ1-2; D is possibly TRBD1 (5 bases). The V end lost 3 bases, the J end lost 4 bases, and 9 bases lay between the germline ends. Germline CDR1 is MNHEY and CDR2 is SMNVEV (reference sequence). The CDR3 has 13 residues. The CDR3 here is CASSFRESYGYTF. The CDR3 DNA is TGTGCCAGCAGTTTCAGGGAATCCTATGGCTACACCTTC.

The V call is TRBV2, the J call TRBJ1-2; 7 bases align to TRBD1. The CDR3 length is 12 residues. Germline V gives CDR1 SNHLY, CDR2 FYNNEI. V shed 8 bases, J shed 8 bases, and the junction held 8 bases outside the gene matches. The CDR3 DNA is TGTGCCAGCGGGAAGGGGGCGGGAGGCTACACCTTC. Protein: CASGKGAGGYTF.

The chain joins TRBV5-8 to TRBJ1-2; no clear D. V lost 1 base and J lost 4, with 11 bases in between. CDR1 is SGHTS, CDR2 YDEGEE, per germline. CDR3 length: 14 amino acids. CDR3 sequence: CASSLRMSTYGYTF. The CDR3 nucleotides read TGTGCCAGCAGCTTGAGGATGTCAACCTATGGCTACACCTTC.

This chain uses TRBV7-9 with TRBJ1-1; D is perhaps TRBD1 (5 bases). The CDR3 is 12 amino acids. Trimming cost V 4 bases and J 4 bases, with 7 bases left between them. CDR1 and CDR2 (germline): SEHNR, FQNEAQ (reference sequence). The CDR3 region is CASSWGTTEAFF. As DNA, the CDR3 is TGTGCCAGCAGCTGGGGGACCACTGAAGCTTTCTTT.

The chain joins TRBV10-3 to TRBJ1-1; D unresolved. Per germline, CDR1 ENHRY and CDR2 SYGVKD. This CDR3 is 13 amino acids long. Trimming took 3 bases from V and 1 from J, leaving 6 bases between them. The CDR3 DNA reads as TGTGCCATCAGTGATCTACGGAACACTGAAGCTTTCTTT. Translated, it gives CAISDLRNTEAFF.

This chain connects TRBV29-1 to TRBJ2-2; D may correspond to TRBD1 or TRBD2 (5 bases each). V shed 7 bases and J shed 1 base, with 10 bases lying between them. The CDR3 consists of 13 residues. Looked up from germline, CDR1 is SQVTM and CDR2 is ANQGSEA. The CDR3 loop reads CSAWDLNTGELFF. The CDR3 DNA reads TGCAGCGCCTGGGACCTGAACACCGGGGAGCTGTTTTTT.

CDR3 nucleotide sequence: TGTGCCAGCAGCTTAGATAGGGGCCTCAATCAGCCCCAGCATTTT. Protein product: CASSLDRGLNQPQHF. The chain recombines TRBV7-9 with TRBJ1-5, with D perhaps TRBD1 (5 bases). The V gene lost 1 base and the J gene lost 3 bases, with 10 bases spanning the gap. The length of the CDR3 is 15 residues. Germline assignment: CDR1 SEHNR and CDR2 FQNEAQ (reference sequence).

This chain uses TRBV7-3 with TRBJ1-1; D gene unclear. Germline assignment: CDR1 SGHTA and CDR2 FQGTGA. The CDR3 has 13 residues. V lost 1 base and J 2 bases, leaving 5 bases between the germline ends. CDR3 sequence (DNA): TGTGCCAGCAGCTTAAACCGCAACACTGAAGCTTTCTTT. This codes for CASSLNRNTEAFF.

The genes are TRBV5-6 and TRBJ1-4; 8 bases are a match to TRBD1. V shed 6 bases and J 0 bases; nucleotides not matched to a gene: 1. CDR1 is SGHDT, CDR2 YYEEEE, per germline. The CDR3 is 14 amino acids. CDR3 in DNA: TGTGCCAGCATGGGACAGGCAACTAATGAAAAACTGTTTTTT. Protein sequence: CASMGQATNEKLFF.

This chain connects TRBV6-5 to TRBJ1-1, with no clear D. This CDR3 is built from 11 residues. The V end lost 6 bases, the J end lost 8 bases, and 10 bases lay between the germline ends. The germline CDR1 and CDR2 sequences are MNHEY and SVGAGI. CDR3 protein: CASSRQNEAFF. The CDR3 DNA is TGTGCCAGCAGCAGGCAGAACGAAGCTTTCTTT.

The chain carries TRBV5-1 and TRBJ1-1; 7 nucleotides agree with TRBD1. The trim removed 0 bases at V and 3 bases at J, leaving 11 bases unmatched. Germline V gives CDR1 SGHRS, CDR2 YFSETQ. This CDR3 comprises 17 residues. CDR3 sequence: CASSLALTPGGDTEAFF. CDR3 DNA: TGCGCCAGCAGCTTGGCCTTGACCCCAGGGGGGGACACTGAAGCTTTCTTT. The full variable domain, in which reference TRBV5-1 and TRBJ1-1 provide the parts outside the CDR3, is KAGVTQTPRYLIKTRGQQVTLSCSPISGHRSVSWYQQTPGQGLQFLFEYFSETQRNKGNFPGRFSGRQFSNSRSEMNVSTLELGDSALYLCASSLALTPGGDTEAFFGQGTRLTVV.

V gene TRBV28 combines with J gene TRBJ1-5, with 7 bases matching TRBD1. The germline V gene encodes CDR1 MDHEN and CDR2 SYDVKM. This CDR3 spans 16 amino acids. V was clipped by 4 bases and J by 5 bases; unmatched bases: 11. CDR3 loop: CASSSSGRGVYQPQHF. The CDR3 region has the DNA TGTGCCAGCAGTTCTTCCGGCAGGGGGGTATATCAGCCCCAGCATTTT.

The chain joins TRBV7-2 to TRBJ2-7; tentatively, D is TRBD1 (5 bases). V lost 7 bases and J lost 5, with 15 bases in between. This CDR3 region has 13 residues. The germline CDR1 and CDR2 sequences are SGHTA and FQGNSA. The chain's CDR3 is CASNFPGSHEQYF. DNA for the CDR3: TGTGCCAGCAACTTTCCAGGGTCCCACGAGCAGTACTTC.

The rearrangement links TRBV5-1 to TRBJ2-3; D is unresolved. The CDR3 is 14 residues long. Trimming took off 3 bases at V and 6 bases at J, with 14 bases between the two ends. Germline values: CDR1 SGHRS, CDR2 YFSETQ. The CDR3 loop reads CASSSQPSEDTQYF. Written as DNA, the CDR3 is TGCGCCAGCAGCTCGCAGCCTTCCGAGGATACGCAGTATTTT. Filled out from reference TRBV5-1 and TRBJ2-3, the complete variable domain reads KAGVTQTPRYLIKTRGQQVTLSCSPISGHRSVSWYQQTPGQGLQFLFEYFSETQRNKGNFPGRFSGRQFSNSRSEMNVSTLELGDSALYLCASSSQPSEDTQYFGPGTRLTVL.

The rearrangement joins TRBV14 to TRBJ2-1; 14 bases are a match to TRBD2. Germline CDR1 reads SGHDN; CDR2 reads FVKESK. This CDR3 region has 17 residues. Trimming removed 2 bases from V and 3 bases from J; junction bases left unmatched: 3. CDR3 DNA sequence: TGTGCCAGCAGCCAAATGGGACTAGCGGGAGACTACAATGAGCAGTTCTTC. This sequence encodes CASSQMGLAGDYNEQFF. Full variable domain (outside the CDR3, taken from reference TRBV14 and TRBJ2-1): EAGVTQFPSHSVIEKGQTVTLRCDPISGHDNLYWYRRVMGKEIKFLLHFVKESKQDESGMPNNRFLAERTGGTYSTLKVQPAELEDSGVYFCASSQMGLAGDYNEQFFGPGTRLTVL.

V is TRBV5-1 and J is TRBJ2-1; 14 bases are shared with TRBD2. From germline, CDR1 is SGHRS and CDR2 YFSETQ. The CDR3 spans 18 residues. Losses at the gene ends were 3 bases for V and 0 bases for J; bases not matched to a gene: 5. This CDR3 reads CASSSGLAGVTSYNEQFF. The CDR3 region has the DNA TGCGCCAGCAGCTCGGGACTAGCGGGAGTAACCTCCTACAATGAGCAGTTCTTC.

This chain uses TRBV6-5 with TRBJ2-2; TRBD2 is a possible D gene (6 bases). Looked up from germline, CDR1 is MNHEY and CDR2 is SVGAGI. V was trimmed by 10 bases and J by 5 bases, leaving 14 bases between them. CDR3 length equals 13 residues. The DNA for the CDR3 is TGTGCCACCGAAGTGGGGGGTACCGGGGAGCTGTTTTTT. It yields the protein CATEVGGTGELFF.